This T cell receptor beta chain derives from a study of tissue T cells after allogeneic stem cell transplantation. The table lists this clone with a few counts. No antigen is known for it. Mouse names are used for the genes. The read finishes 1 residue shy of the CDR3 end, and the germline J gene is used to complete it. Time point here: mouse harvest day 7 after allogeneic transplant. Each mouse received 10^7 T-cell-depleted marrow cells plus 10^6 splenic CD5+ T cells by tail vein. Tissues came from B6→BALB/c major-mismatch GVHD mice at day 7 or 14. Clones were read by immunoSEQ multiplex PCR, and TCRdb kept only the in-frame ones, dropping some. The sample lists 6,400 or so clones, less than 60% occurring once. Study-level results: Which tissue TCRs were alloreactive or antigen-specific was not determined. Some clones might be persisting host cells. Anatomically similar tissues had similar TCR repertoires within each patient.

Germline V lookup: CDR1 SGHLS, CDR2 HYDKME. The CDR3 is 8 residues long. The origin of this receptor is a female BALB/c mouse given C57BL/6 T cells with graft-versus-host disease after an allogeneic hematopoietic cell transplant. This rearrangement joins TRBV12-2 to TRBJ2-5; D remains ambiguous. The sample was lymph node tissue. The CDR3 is CPQDTQYF. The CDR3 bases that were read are TGTCCCCAAGACACCCAGTAC.